This T cell receptor (beta chain) was sequenced for a study of T-cell reconstitution after alpha-beta-depleted transplantation in children. Overall study results and limits: Some patients showed high day-60 TCRbeta diversity, which derived from surviving recipient T cells and thymic progenitors.

Unique molecular identifiers were built into the TCRbeta library. TCRdb reprocessed the PCR reads with MiXCR, giving one entry per CDR3 protein. The profile shows around 210,000 distinct CDR3 sequences, approximately 7% of them singletons. Regarding this clonotype: Its specificity is not known.

This sequence originates from a boy younger than 10 with acute lymphoblastic leukemia, due to receive a stem cell transplant. Sequenced here: PBMCs, sampled before TCRalphabeta/CD19-depleted stem cell transplant.

For the CDR3, the DNA is TGTGCCAGCAGCTTATGGAAAGAGACAGGGCCCCACGAGCAGTACTTC. It translates to CASSLWKETGPHEQYF. The rearrangement links TRBV7-9 to TRBJ2-7; 7 nucleotides match TRBD1. Looked up from germline, CDR1 is SEHNR and CDR2 is FQNEAQ (reference sequence). The CDR3 covers 16 residues. V dropped 2 bases and J dropped 5; count of bases not matched to a gene: 12.